This TCR beta chain was recorded in a study of beta chain features in type 1 diabetes. Study-wide context: Examined across all samples were some 99 million sorted cells.

Study observations and caveats: TCRB CDR3 length was moderately but significantly reduced in all four CD4+ subsets of Type 1 diabetes patients.

V was clipped by 5 bases and J by 2 bases; unmatched bases: 2. Germline CDR1 and CDR2: LGHNA and YNFKEQ. The CDR3 loop spans 15 amino acids. The investigators reverse transcribed all of the isolated RNA, so they sequenced expressed TCRB transcripts. Here immunoSEQ multiplex PCR was the method, and the copy in TCRdb shows in-frame clones only, minus some. Counted here are some 660,000 clones, over 12% occurring once; the ten biggest clones make up 0.035% to 0.04%. This clone has more than one count but fewer than ten. Its target is unknown. V usage is TRBV4-2 and J usage is TRBJ2-7; the match to TRBD2 covers 14 bases. The TCR comes from a man younger than 30 with type 1 diabetes. The sequencing sample was made of naive CD4+ T cells from blood. In nucleotides, the CDR3 is TGTGCCAGCAGCAGACTAGCGGGAGGGACCTACGAGCAGTACTTC. Encoded protein: CASSRLAGGTYEQYF.